The table lists the clone carrying this T cell receptor (beta chain) with a few counts. As yet, its antigen is unknown. Clones were read by immunoSEQ multiplex PCR, and TCRdb kept only the in-frame ones, dropping some. The sample carries about 2.4 million clones, roughly 92% recorded once. The data stem from a study of shared clonotypes between healthy human individuals. General study results and limits: Tissues were not sampled, only blood, and their repertoires likely differ. When naive CD4 clonotypes were compared across a handful of donors, around 5% were shared. Among donors, clonotype sharing was expected to be affected by sequencing depth. It was the non-shared clonotypes that had lower generation probabilities than clonotypes shared by all four donors.

The CDR3 has 13 amino acids. Trimming cost V 0 bases and J 4 bases, with 7 bases left between them. Germline CDR1 reads SGHRS; CDR2 reads YFSETQ. Source material: naive CD4+ T cells sorted from blood. Described subset: CD45RA+ positively selected. This TCR was sampled from a man aged 18 to 29 in good health. The rearrangement joins TRBV5-1 to TRBJ1-1; D remains ambiguous. CDR3 DNA sequence: TGCGCCAGCAGCTTGGTACCCGGCACTGAAGCTTTCTTT. Its translation is CASSLVPGTEAFF.